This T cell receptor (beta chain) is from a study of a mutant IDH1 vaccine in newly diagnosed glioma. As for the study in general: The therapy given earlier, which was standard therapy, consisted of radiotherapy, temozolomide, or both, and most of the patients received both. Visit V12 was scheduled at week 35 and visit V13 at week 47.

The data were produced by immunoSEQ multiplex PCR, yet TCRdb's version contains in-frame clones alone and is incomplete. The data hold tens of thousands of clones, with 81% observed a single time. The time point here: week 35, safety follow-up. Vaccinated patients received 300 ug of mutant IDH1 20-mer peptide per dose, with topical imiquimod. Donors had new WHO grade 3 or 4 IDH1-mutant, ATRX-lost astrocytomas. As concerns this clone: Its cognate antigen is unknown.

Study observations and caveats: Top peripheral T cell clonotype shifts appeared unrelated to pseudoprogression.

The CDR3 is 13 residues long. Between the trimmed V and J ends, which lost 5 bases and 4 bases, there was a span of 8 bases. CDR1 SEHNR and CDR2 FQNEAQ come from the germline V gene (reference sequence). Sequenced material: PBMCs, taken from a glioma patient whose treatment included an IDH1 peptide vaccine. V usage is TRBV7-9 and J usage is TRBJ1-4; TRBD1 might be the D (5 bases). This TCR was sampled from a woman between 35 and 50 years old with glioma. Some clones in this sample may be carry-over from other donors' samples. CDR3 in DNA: TGTGCCAGCAGCCCAGGGTTTAATGAAAAACTGTTTTTT. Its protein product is CASSPGFNEKLFF.